This T cell receptor (beta chain) was found in a study of cytomegalovirus exposure and HLA in healthy donors. Trimming took off 0 bases at V and 11 bases at J, with 13 bases between the two ends. In germline, CDR1 is MNHNS, CDR2 SASEGT. The CDR3 consists of 14 residues. The PCR was carried out with 60 Vbeta primers and 13 Jbeta primers. Using immunoSEQ multiplex PCR, the repertoire was profiled, and TCRdb retains in-frame clones only, with some absent. The sample carries tens of thousands of clones, 75% to 90% recorded once. This clone was picked up a small number of times. Its antigen is still unknown. Study conclusions and caveats: In a later analysis, parvovirus B19, influenza, CMV and Epstein-Barr virus appeared linked to several top co-occurrence clusters. Researchers reportedly found TCR beta sequences accurately predicted most subjects' HLA-A and HLA-B alleles.

The source of this sequence is a woman in her forties in good health and CMV-seronegative. Input material: PBMCs. This chain joins TRBV6-1 and TRBJ1-4; D gene unclear. The CDR3 spells CASSEALREIKLFF. CDR3 in DNA: TGTGCCAGCAGTGAAGCGCTTAGGGAGATCAAACTGTTTTTT.